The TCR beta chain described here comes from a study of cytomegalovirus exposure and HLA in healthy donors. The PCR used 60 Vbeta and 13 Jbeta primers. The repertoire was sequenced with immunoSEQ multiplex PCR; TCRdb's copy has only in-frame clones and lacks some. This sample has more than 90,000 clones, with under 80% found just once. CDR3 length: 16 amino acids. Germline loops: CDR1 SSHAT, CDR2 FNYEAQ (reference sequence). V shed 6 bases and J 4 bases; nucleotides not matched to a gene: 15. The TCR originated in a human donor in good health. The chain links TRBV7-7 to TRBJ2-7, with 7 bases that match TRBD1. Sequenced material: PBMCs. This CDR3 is CASRHRDRGPKYEQYF. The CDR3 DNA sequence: TGTGCCAGCAGGCACCGGGACAGAGGCCCGAAATACGAGCAGTACTTC.